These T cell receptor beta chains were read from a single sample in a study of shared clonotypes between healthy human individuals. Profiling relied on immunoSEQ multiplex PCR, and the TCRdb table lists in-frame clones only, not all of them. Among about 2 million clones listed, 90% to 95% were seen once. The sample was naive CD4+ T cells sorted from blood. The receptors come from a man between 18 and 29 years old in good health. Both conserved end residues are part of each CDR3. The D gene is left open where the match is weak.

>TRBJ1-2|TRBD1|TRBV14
CASSQGGQGYGYTF
TGTGCCAGCAGCCAAGGGGGACAGGGGTATGGCTACACCTTC
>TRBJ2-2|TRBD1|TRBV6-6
CASSSTGQVFTGELFF
TGTGCCAGCAGTTCTACGGGACAGGTATTCACCGGGGAGCTGTTTTTT
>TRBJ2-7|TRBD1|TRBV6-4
CATKDRTYEQYF
TGTGCCACCAAGGACAGGACCTACGAGCAGTACTTC
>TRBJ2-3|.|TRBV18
CASSPSGGPDTQYF
TGTGCCAGCTCACCATCGGGGGGCCCAGATACGCAGTATTTT
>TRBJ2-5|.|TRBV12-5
CASGPRDTETQYF
TGTGCTAGTGGTCCCCGGGACACCGAGACCCAGTACTTC
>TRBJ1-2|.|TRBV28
CASRGQKGYGYTF
TGTGCCAGCAGGGGGCAAAAGGGCTATGGCTACACCTTC
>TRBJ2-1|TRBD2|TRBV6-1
CASSEPGLASSYNEQFF
TGTGCCAGCAGTGAACCGGGACTAGCGAGCTCCTACAATGAGCAGTTCTTC
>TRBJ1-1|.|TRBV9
CASSAGQGPYYTEAFF
TGTGCCAGCAGCGCGGGGCAGGGCCCATACTACACTGAAGCTTTCTTT
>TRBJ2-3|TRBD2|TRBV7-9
CASSLGFLAGRTDTQYF
TGTGCCAGCAGCTTAGGATTTCTAGCGGGGAGGACAGATACGCAGTATTTT
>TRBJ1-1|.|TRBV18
CASSHTWNTEAFF
TGTGCCAGCTCACATACCTGGAACACTGAAGCTTTCTTT
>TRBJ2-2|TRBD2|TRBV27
CASGLAGGPVGTGELFF
TGTGCCAGTGGACTAGCGGGGGGGCCTGTCGGGACCGGGGAGCTGTTTTTT
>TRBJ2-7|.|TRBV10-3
CAISGRSGLVISYEQYF
TGTGCCATCAGCGGTAGATCGGGACTCGTAATATCCTACGAGCAGTACTTC
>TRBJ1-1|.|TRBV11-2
CASSLDYRNTEAFF
TGTGCCAGCAGCTTAGATTATAGGAACACTGAAGCTTTCTTT
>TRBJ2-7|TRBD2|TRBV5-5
CASSLAGVGDEQYF
TGTGCCAGCAGTCTAGCGGGAGTAGGGGACGAGCAGTACTTC
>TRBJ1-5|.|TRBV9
CASSVEPNQPQHF
TGTGCCAGCAGCGTAGAGCCGAATCAGCCCCAGCATTTT
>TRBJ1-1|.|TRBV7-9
CASSLDRRMNTEAFF
TGTGCCAGCAGCTTAGATCGGCGGATGAACACTGAAGCTTTCTTT
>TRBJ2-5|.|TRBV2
CASSEMGLETQYF
TGTGCCAGCAGTGAAATGGGGTTGGAGACCCAGTACTTC
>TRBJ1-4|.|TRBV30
CAWSSRGLGEKLFF
TGTGCCTGGAGTTCGCGGGGGCTAGGAGAAAAACTGTTTTTT
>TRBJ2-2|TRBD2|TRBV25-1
CASSGRVNTGELFF
TGTGCCAGCAGCGGGAGGGTGAACACCGGGGAGCTGTTTTTT
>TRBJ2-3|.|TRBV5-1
CASSPQGRTDTQYF
TGCGCCAGCAGTCCGCAGGGGAGGACAGATACGCAGTATTTT
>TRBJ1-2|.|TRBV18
CASSPNPDRKGYTF
TGTGCCAGCTCACCAAATCCTGATCGAAAGGGCTACACCTTC
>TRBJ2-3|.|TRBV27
CASSLFGLLPDTQYF
TGTGCCAGCAGTTTATTTGGACTATTGCCAGATACGCAGTATTTT
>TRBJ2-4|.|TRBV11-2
CASSLSSADKNIQYF
TGTGCCAGCAGCTTATCATCAGCGGACAAAAACATTCAGTACTTC
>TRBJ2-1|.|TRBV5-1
CASSRPGNEQFF
TGCGCCAGCAGCAGGCCAGGCAATGAGCAGTTCTTC
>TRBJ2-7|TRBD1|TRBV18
CASSSPGQDYEQYF
TGTGCCAGCTCATCCCCGGGACAGGATTACGAGCAGTACTTC
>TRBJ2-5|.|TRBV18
CASSLGTLQETQYF
TGTGCCAGCTCACTTGGGACTTTGCAAGAGACCCAGTACTTC
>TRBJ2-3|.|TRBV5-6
CASSLGGTLYTDTQYF
TGTGCCAGCAGCTTGGGTGGGACACTATACACAGATACGCAGTATTTT
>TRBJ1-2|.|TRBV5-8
CASSFQGRNYGYTF
TGTGCCAGCAGCTTTCAGGGGCGCAACTATGGCTACACCTTC
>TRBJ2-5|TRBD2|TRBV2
CASSPGLAGGQETQYF
TGTGCCAGCAGCCCCGGGCTAGCGGGGGGGCAAGAGACCCAGTACTTC
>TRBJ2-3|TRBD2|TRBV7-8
CASSLVPTSASFTDTQYF
TGTGCCAGCAGCTTAGTCCCGACTAGCGCGTCCTTCACAGATACGCAGTATTTT
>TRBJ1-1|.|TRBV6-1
CASTPGGPNTEAFF
TGTGCCAGCACCCCCGGCGGCCCGAACACTGAAGCTTTCTTT
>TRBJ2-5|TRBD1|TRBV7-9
CASSPRDRGGETQYF
TGTGCCAGCAGCCCACGGGACAGGGGGGGAGAGACCCAGTACTTC
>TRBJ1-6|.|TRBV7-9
CASSREGDSPLHF
TGTGCCAGCAGTAGGGAGGGGGATTCACCCCTCCACTTT
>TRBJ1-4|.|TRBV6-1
CASSVRLSEKLFF
TGTGCCAGCAGTGTACGACTGAGTGAAAAACTGTTTTTT
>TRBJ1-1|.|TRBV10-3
CAISEFDSNTEAFF
TGTGCCATCAGTGAGTTCGACAGTAACACTGAAGCTTTCTTT
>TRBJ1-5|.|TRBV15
CATSRVQGPTTNQPQHF
TGTGCCACCAGCAGAGTTCAGGGACCCACCACTAATCAGCCCCAGCATTTT
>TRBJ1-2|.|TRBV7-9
CASSLVDRNGYTF
TGTGCCAGCAGCTTAGTGGACAGAAATGGCTACACCTTC